This T cell receptor (beta chain) came from a study of control samples from healthy donors and cancer patients. The repertoire was sequenced with immunoSEQ multiplex PCR; TCRdb's copy has only in-frame clones and lacks some. The sample yields about 140,000 clones, 85% to 90% seen once. J lost 7 bases, V lost 6 bases, and 12 bases had no gene match. The V gene's germline CDR1 is MNHEY and CDR2 SMNVEV (reference sequence). The CDR3 consists of 15 residues. The source of this sequence is a man between 18 and 29 years old in good health. Material for sequencing was blood. V gene TRBV27 combines with J gene TRBJ2-7; 10 bases agree with TRBD1. The CDR3 DNA sequence: TGTGCCAGCAGGGAGGGACAGGGGCCCCTTTGGGAGCAGTACTTC. It specifies CASREGQGPLWEQYF.